These 11 T cell receptor beta chains came from one sample sequenced in a study of OX40 agonist ivuxolimab in advanced cancers. Sequencing was performed with immunoSEQ multiplex PCR; in TCRdb, only in-frame clones are kept and a portion is missing. The profile shows under 40,000 clones, roughly 79% of them singletons. The specimen was CD4+ or CD8+ T cells sorted from blood, collected in a trial of the OX40 agonist ivuxolimab. Receptor source: an adult with an advanced solid tumor such as melanoma, head and neck, liver or kidney cancer.

The chain is built from TRBV19 and TRBJ2-7, with 7 bases matching TRBD1. Trimming took 7 bases from V and 2 from J; bases not matched to a gene: 2. The CDR3 is made up of 12 amino acids. In germline, CDR1 is LNHDA, CDR2 SQIVND (reference sequence). CDR3 nucleotides: TGTGCCAGTAAGGGGGCAGCCTACGAGCAGTACTTC. Translation: CASKGAAYEQYF. Supplemented by reference TRBV19 and TRBJ2-7, the full variable domain reads DGGITQSPKYLFRKEGQNVTLSCEQNLNHDAMYWYRQDPGQGLRLIYYSQIVNDFQKGDIAEGYSVSREKKESFPLTVTSAQKNPTAFYLCASKGAAYEQYFGPGTRLTVT.

The chain links TRBV4-1 to TRBJ2-2; possible D gene TRBD2, 6 bases. The V end was cut by 1 base, the J end by 4 bases, with 13 bases between. Germline loops: CDR1 MGHRA, CDR2 YSYEKL. This CDR3 has 16 amino acids. The CDR3 is CASSQVASAGTGELFF. CDR3 DNA sequence: TGCGCCAGCAGCCAAGTCGCTAGCGCAGGCACCGGGGAGCTGTTTTTT.

The chain uses TRBV14 and TRBJ2-3; 9 bases match TRBD2. J was trimmed by 5 bases and V by 5 bases; bases with no gene match: 8. From germline, CDR1 is SGHDN and CDR2 FVKESK. The CDR3 totals 15 residues. The CDR3 DNA reads TGTGCCAGCAGCTGGGGCGGGGGGGCCAGAGATACGCAGTATTTT. The encoded protein is CASSWGGGARDTQYF.

The chain joins TRBV9 to TRBJ2-5; D is ambiguous. Germline CDR1 SGDLS, CDR2 YYNGEE. Trimming cost V 4 bases and J 2 bases, with 21 bases left between them. This CDR3 has 17 residues. The CDR3 loop reads CASSPKAAAVYQETQYF. The CDR3 coding sequence is TGTGCCAGCAGCCCAAAGGCGGCGGCTGTTTATCAAGAGACCCAGTACTTC.

In DNA, the CDR3 is TGTGCCAGCAGTTCACCCGGGACTACCGCTTACGAGCAGTACTTC. It translates to CASSSPGTTAYEQYF. The V and J genes are TRBV28 and TRBJ2-7; 7 bases line up with TRBD2. Germline lookup yields CDR1 MDHEN and CDR2 SYDVKM. Losses at the gene ends were 4 bases for V and 4 bases for J; bases not matched to a gene: 10. This CDR3 is built from 15 residues. Full variable domain (rest looked up from reference TRBV28 and TRBJ2-7): DVKVTQSSRYLVKRTGEKVFLECVQDMDHENMFWYRQDPGLGLRLIYFSYDVKMKEKGDIPEGYSVSREKKERFSLILESASTNQTSMYLCASSSPGTTAYEQYFGPGTRLTVT.

The gene calls are TRBV18 and TRBJ1-5; D might be TRBD1 (6 bases). This CDR3 region has 16 residues. Trimming stripped 3 bases from V and 0 bases from J, with 12 bases between. CDR1 is KGHSH, CDR2 LQKENI, per germline. The CDR3 reads CASSPPGHSSNQPQHF. The CDR3 DNA follows: TGTGCCAGCTCACCTCCGGGACACTCTAGCAATCAGCCCCAGCATTTT.

A few counts support this clone. This chain connects TRBV11-1 to TRBJ1-6; 7 bases are a match to TRBD1. The V gene's germline CDR1 is SGHAT and CDR2 FQDESV (reference sequence). The CDR3 runs 16 residues. The J segment lost 7 bases and the V segment lost 4 bases, leaving 10 bases of the junction unmatched. CDR3 residues: CASSSRQGSANSPLHF. The CDR3 nucleotides read TGTGCCAGCAGCTCCCGACAGGGTTCGGCGAATTCACCCCTCCACTTT.

This chain's CDR3 is CASSLSMGASTDTQYF. The CDR3 nucleotides are TGTGCCAGCAGCCTGAGTATGGGAGCGAGCACAGATACGCAGTATTTT. V gene TRBV7-3 combines with J gene TRBJ2-3; tentatively, D is TRBD2 (5 bases). The CDR3 has 16 amino acids. In germline, CDR1 is SGHTA, CDR2 FQGTGA. V shed 5 bases and J shed 0 bases, with 15 bases lying between them.

V usage is TRBV18 and J usage is TRBJ2-3; 10 bases map to TRBD1. CDR3 length: 15 residues. Per germline, CDR1 KGHSH and CDR2 LQKENI. The ends lost 3 bases at V and 6 bases at J; junction bases unmatched: 6. CDR3 DNA sequence: TGTGCCAGCTCACCCCCGGGGACAGGGGCCGATACGCAGTATTTT. Translating it yields CASSPPGTGADTQYF.

V and J are TRBV7-9 and TRBJ2-7; 16 bases match TRBD2. The V segment lost 0 bases and the J segment 6 bases; nucleotides outside the gene matches: 8. This CDR3 contains 18 residues. Germline V gene data show CDR1 as SEHNR and CDR2 as FQNEAQ (reference sequence). The CDR3 DNA sequence: TGTGCCAGCAGCTTAGCGGGACTAGCGGGAGGGAAGTTTTCCGAGCAGTACTTC. It encodes CASSLAGLAGGKFSEQYF.

This rearrangement joins TRBV7-2 to TRBJ1-1, with 8 nucleotides matching TRBD1. The CDR3 has 16 residues. V dropped 4 bases and J dropped 6; count of bases not matched to a gene: 13. Germline assignment: CDR1 SGHTA and CDR2 FQGNSA. The CDR3 nucleotides are TGTGCCAGCAGCTCCGGACCCCAGGGGGCTCGGGCTGAAGCTTTCTTT. This codes for CASSSGPQGARAEAFF.